These 30 T cell receptor beta chains originate from one sample sequenced in a study of radiation and T cells in renal cell carcinoma. Regarding time point: blood 2 weeks post-SBRT. The treatment is: 15 Gy SBRT to primary tumor, nephrectomy 4 weeks later. Profiled with immunoSEQ multiplex PCR; TCRdb holds only in-frame clones, not every one. The sample yields some 76,000 clones, 82% seen once. This sample comprised blood, obtained from a patient whose treatment included radiotherapy and nephrectomy. Receptor source: a man aged 55 to 70 with renal cell carcinoma.

The V and J genes are TRBV28 and TRBJ2-5, with 8 bases matching TRBD1. Trimming took 6 bases from V and 5 from J; bases not matched to a gene: 8. Looked up from germline, CDR1 is MDHEN and CDR2 is SYDVKM. This CDR3 spans 14 amino acids. CDR3 loop: CASSLQGGSETQYF. In nucleotides, the CDR3 is TGTGCCAGCAGCCTACAGGGGGGAAGCGAGACCCAGTACTTC.

This chain joins TRBV10-3 and TRBJ2-3; 12 bases agree with TRBD2. This CDR3 comprises 16 residues. Per germline, CDR1 ENHRY and CDR2 SYGVKD. V lost 6 bases, J lost 2 bases, and 6 bases stayed unmatched. CDR3 nucleotides: TGTGCCATCAGCCCCCGGACTAGCGGGATCACAGATACGCAGTATTTT. Protein: CAISPRTSGITDTQYF.

The table lists this clone with a few counts. The chain couples TRBV27 to TRBJ1-2; a possible D gene is TRBD1 (5 bases). The germline V and J ends were trimmed by 4 bases and 4 bases, with 19 bases remaining between them. This CDR3 has 16 amino acids. Germline V gene lookup returns CDR1 MNHEY and CDR2 SMNVEV (reference sequence). This CDR3 reads CASSYKTDLRAYGYTF. The CDR3 DNA is TGTGCCAGCAGTTATAAGACCGACCTCAGGGCCTATGGCTACACCTTC.

The rearrangement links TRBV5-4 to TRBJ2-2; 9 positions match TRBD2. V gave up 9 bases and J gave up 7 bases; unmatched junction bases: 10. Germline-derived CDR1 and CDR2 are SGHNT and YYREEE (reference sequence). The CDR3 is made up of 14 amino acids. CDR3: CATQREAGDGELFF. As DNA, the CDR3 is TGTGCCACCCAGCGGGAGGCCGGGGACGGGGAGCTGTTTTTT.

Remarks on this clone: The same CDR3 also results from other DNA sequences found in this sample. The chain joins TRBV5-6 to TRBJ2-1; unclear D gene. V was shortened by 2 bases and J by 6 bases, with 3 bases between the two germline ends. The CDR3 loop spans 11 amino acids. Germline V gives CDR1 SGHDT, CDR2 YYEEEE. The CDR3 sequence is CASSFSNEQFF. In DNA form, the CDR3 reads TGTGCCAGCAGCTTTTCCAATGAGCAGTTCTTC.

J is TRBJ1-3 and V is TRBV4-2, with TRBD1 matching 9 bases. The ends lost 0 bases at V and 7 bases at J; junction bases unmatched: 1. There are 14 residues in the CDR3. CDR1 and CDR2 (germline): LGHNA, YNFKEQ. CDR3 sequence: CASSQDGQGNTIYF. CDR3 DNA: TGTGCCAGCAGCCAAGATGGACAGGGGAACACCATATATTTT.

This sequence joins TRBV30 and TRBJ2-2, with D possibly being TRBD1 (5 bases). V was cut by 3 bases and J by 7 bases, with 12 bases left in between. The CDR3 sequence is 13 residues long. Looked up from germline, CDR1 is GTSNPN and CDR2 is SVGIG (reference sequence). The DNA for the CDR3 is TGTGCCTGGAGAAGTAACAGGATCGGGGAGCTGTTTTTT. It encodes CAWRSNRIGELFF.

V gene TRBV9 combines with J gene TRBJ2-7; D not certain. The CDR3 consists of 14 residues. Between the trimmed V and J ends, which lost 7 bases and 5 bases, there was a span of 19 bases. Per germline, CDR1 SGDLS and CDR2 YYNGEE. The CDR3, as DNA: TGTGCCAGCCCGTCCTGGCAGCGTCTTCACGAGCAGTACTTC. This codes for CASPSWQRLHEQYF. The full variable domain, its missing parts supplied by reference TRBV9 and TRBJ2-7, is DSGVTQTPKHLITATGQRVTLRCSPRSGDLSVYWYQQSLDQGLQFLIQYYNGEERAKGNILERFSAQQFPDLHSELNLSSLELGDSALYFCASPSWQRLHEQYFGPGTRLTVT.

The rearrangement links TRBV30 to TRBJ2-7, with D possibly TRBD1 on 6 matching bases. The V gene lost 3 bases and the J gene lost 1 base, with 13 bases spanning the gap. The CDR3 spans 14 residues. Germline V gene sequence: CDR1 GTSNPN, CDR2 SVGIG (reference sequence). The CDR3 protein is CAWSPDSVSYEQYF. The CDR3 bases are TGTGCCTGGAGCCCGGACAGCGTGTCCTACGAGCAGTACTTC.

This clone was counted a few times. V usage is TRBV5-5 and J usage is TRBJ1-5, with 9 bases that match TRBD1. V shed 2 bases and J 5 bases; nucleotides not matched to a gene: 5. Germline loops: CDR1 SGHKS, CDR2 YYEKEE (reference sequence). The CDR3 is made up of 15 amino acids. The DNA of the CDR3 is TGTGCCAGCAGCTTCGACAGGGGGGCAGATCAGCCCCAGCATTTT. Encoded protein: CASSFDRGADQPQHF.

The rearrangement uses TRBV19 and TRBJ2-6; 9 nucleotides match TRBD1. The CDR3 runs to 16 residues. Germline CDR1 LNHDA, CDR2 SQIVND (reference sequence). Trimming at V came to 5 bases and at J to 0 bases, leaving 2 bases not matched to a gene. The CDR3 region has the DNA TGTGCCAGTAGTCTGGGACAGGGCTCTGGGGCCAACGTCCTGACTTTC. It codes for CASSLGQGSGANVLTF.

J is TRBJ2-1 and V is TRBV10-2, with a weak D call TRBD1 (5 bases). This CDR3 is built from 11 residues. The V end was cut by 6 bases, the J end by 9 bases, with 9 bases between. The germline CDR1 and CDR2 sequences are WSHSY and SAAADI. This chain's CDR3 is CASRAQGEQFF. CDR3 in DNA: TGCGCCAGCAGAGCGCAGGGTGAGCAGTTCTTC.

The J gene is TRBJ2-3, the V gene TRBV10-1; 7 nucleotides align to TRBD2. The CDR3 is 14 residues long. Per germline, CDR1 WNHNN and CDR2 SYGVQD (reference sequence). V lost 0 bases and J lost 9; bases outside the gene matches: 6. This CDR3 is CASSESKAGDTQYF. The CDR3 nucleotides read TGCGCCAGCAGTGAGTCTAAGGCGGGAGACACGCAGTATTTT.

The rearrangement links TRBV4-2 to TRBJ2-6; D remains unclear. From germline, CDR1 is LGHNA and CDR2 YNFKEQ. Trimming removed 3 bases at V and 1 base at J, with 4 bases between. This CDR3 region has 14 residues. The CDR3 DNA reads TGTGCCAGCAGCCACCTTTCTGGGGCCAACGTCCTGACTTTC. Its translation is CASSHLSGANVLTF.

V and J are TRBV5-1 and TRBJ2-7; tentatively, D is TRBD1 (6 bases). This CDR3 contains 16 residues. Trimming removed 0 bases from V and 2 bases from J, with 15 bases in between. Germline CDR1 SGHRS, CDR2 YFSETQ. Here the CDR3 reads CASSLGSRTATYEQYF. The DNA of the CDR3 is TGCGCCAGCAGCTTGGGAAGCAGGACAGCCACCTACGAGCAGTACTTC.

This clone was recorded only once. The chain couples TRBV20-1 to TRBJ2-2; unclear D gene. Germline V gene sequence: CDR1 DFQATT, CDR2 SNEGSKA (reference sequence). The CDR3 is made up of 11 amino acids. With 6 bases removed from V and 7 bases from J, the gap between germline ends came to 9 bases. The CDR3 sequence: CSATIFGELFF. Here the CDR3 DNA reads TGCAGTGCCACGATTTTCGGGGAGCTGTTTTTT.

The rearrangement joins TRBV18 to TRBJ2-1, with D possibly TRBD1 on 5 matching bases. The germline V gene encodes CDR1 KGHSH and CDR2 LQKENI. CDR3 length: 14 amino acids. Deletions cut 2 bases from V and 6 bases from J, with 11 bases between. CDR3 residues: CASSPGARANEQFF. The CDR3 nucleotides read TGTGCCAGCTCACCAGGCGCCAGGGCCAATGAGCAGTTCTTC.

The rearrangement links TRBV27 to TRBJ2-7; tentative D call: TRBD2 (6 bases). Germline lookup yields CDR1 MNHEY and CDR2 SMNVEV (reference sequence). With 2 bases removed from V and 3 bases from J, the gap between germline ends came to 11 bases. The length of the CDR3 is 14 residues. CDR3 in amino acids: CASSLKAGIYEQYF. The CDR3 region has the DNA TGTGCCAGCAGTTTAAAGGCGGGAATCTACGAGCAGTACTTC.

The chain's CDR3 is CASSFSRGGAMGYTF. As DNA, the CDR3 is TGTGCCAGCAGCTTCTCCCGGGGGGGGGCGATGGGCTACACCTTC. V usage is TRBV7-2 and J usage is TRBJ1-2; tentatively, D is TRBD1 (6 bases). Between the trimmed V and J ends, which lost 3 bases and 8 bases, there was a span of 19 bases. Germline assignment: CDR1 SGHTA and CDR2 FQGNSA. The CDR3 covers 15 residues.

The chain uses TRBV5-1 and TRBJ1-2, with D possibly matching TRBD1 (6 bases). The CDR3 covers 14 residues. Germline V gene sequence: CDR1 SGHRS, CDR2 YFSETQ. V lost 2 bases, J lost 3 bases, and 11 bases lay in between. CDR3 residues: CASSLQDSYYGYTF. In DNA, the CDR3 is TGCGCCAGCAGCTTACAGGACAGCTACTATGGCTACACCTTC.

The rearrangement joins TRBV10-3 to TRBJ2-7, with TRBD1 matching over 8 bases. CDR3 size: 14 residues. The germline V gene has CDR1 ENHRY and CDR2 SYGVKD. The junction had 4 bases not matched to a gene; V was cut back by 2 bases and J by 4 bases. The DNA for the CDR3 is TGTGCCATCAGTGAGGACAGGGGAACTTACGAGCAGTACTTC. This gives the protein CAISEDRGTYEQYF.

The chain recombines TRBV29-1 with TRBJ2-1; D call uncertain. CDR1 and CDR2 (germline): SQVTM, ANQGSEA. The V and J ends lost 7 bases and 0 bases respectively, with 16 bases between them. The CDR3 extends over 15 amino acids. This CDR3 reads CSGRVSSSSYNEQFF. In DNA, the CDR3 is TGCAGCGGGAGAGTGTCCTCGAGCTCCTACAATGAGCAGTTCTTC.

The rearrangement uses TRBV19 and TRBJ2-1; the D gene could be TRBD1 or TRBD2 (5 bases each). V lost 8 bases and J lost 5, with 25 bases in between. CDR3 length equals 17 residues. Germline values: CDR1 LNHDA, CDR2 SQIVND (reference sequence). CDR3 nucleotide sequence: TGTGCCAGTCGCCCACTGTCTAGGGGCGGGCCGGACAATGAGCAGTTCTTC. Protein sequence: CASRPLSRGGPDNEQFF. Complete variable domain (other parts from reference TRBV19 and TRBJ2-1): DGGITQSPKYLFRKEGQNVTLSCEQNLNHDAMYWYRQDPGQGLRLIYYSQIVNDFQKGDIAEGYSVSREKKESFPLTVTSAQKNPTAFYLCASRPLSRGGPDNEQFFGPGTRLTVL.

The chain uses TRBV28 and TRBJ2-2, with D perhaps matching TRBD1 (5 bases). Germline CDR1 and CDR2: MDHEN and SYDVKM. This CDR3 is 17 amino acids long. The V end lost 8 bases, the J end lost 5 bases, and 24 bases lay between the germline ends. This CDR3 reads CASYTYRRGKSTGELFF. CDR3 DNA sequence: TGTGCCAGCTATACCTATAGAAGGGGAAAGTCAACCGGGGAGCTGTTTTTT.

DNA of the CDR3: TGTGCCAGCAGTAGCCCATCCTCCCCCCGGGGCTACGAGCAGTACTTC. Translated, it gives CASSSPSSPRGYEQYF. The chain is built from TRBV28 and TRBJ2-7, with TRBD2 as a possible D gene (5 bases). V lost 5 bases and J 3 bases, leaving 20 bases between the germline ends. The germline CDR1 and CDR2 sequences are MDHEN and SYDVKM. The CDR3 loop spans 16 amino acids.

The rearrangement uses TRBV7-6 and TRBJ2-5; D unresolved. The DNA end favors TRBJ2-7, so the J call may be wrong. The CDR3 contains 13 residues. Germline V gene sequence: CDR1 SGHVS, CDR2 FNYEAQ. The DNA of the CDR3 is TGTGCCAGCAGCTTAAATGGCAAGGGCGAGCAGTACTTC. It specifies CASSLNGKGEQYF.

The chain carries TRBV7-9 and TRBJ2-7, with TRBD2 matching over 7 bases. The trim removed 6 bases at V and 1 base at J, leaving 6 bases unmatched. Per germline, CDR1 SEHNR and CDR2 FQNEAQ (reference sequence). The CDR3 is made up of 14 amino acids. CDR3 sequence: CASSRGVSSYEQYF. The DNA for the CDR3 is TGTGCCAGCAGTCGGGGGGTCTCGTCCTACGAGCAGTACTTC.

The rearrangement links TRBV21-1 to TRBJ1-2. TRBV21-1 is labeled a pseudogene. There are 17 residues in the CDR3. CDR3 bases: TGTGCCAGCAGCAAAGGTCCGGGGAAAACGGCTAACTATGGCTACACCTTC. Protein sequence: CASSKGPGKTANYGYTF.

V and J are TRBV6-5 and TRBJ2-1, with 8 bases lining up with TRBD1. The CDR3 has 14 amino acids. CDR1 MNHEY and CDR2 SVGAGI come from the germline V gene. Trimming cost V 4 bases and J 6 bases; bases outside gene matches: 5. The CDR3 DNA follows: TGTGCCAGCAGTTCCCCTGGACAGGGCAATGAGCAGTTCTTC. This sequence encodes CASSSPGQGNEQFF.

V usage is TRBV14 and J usage is TRBJ1-2; D gene uncertain. CDR3 size: 14 residues. Per the germline V gene, CDR1 is SGHDN and CDR2 is FVKESK. Trimming shortened V by 6 bases and J by 6 bases, and 17 bases separated the two germline ends. CDR3: CASSPYYAADGYTF. The CDR3 nucleotides are TGTGCCAGCAGTCCTTACTACGCTGCAGATGGCTACACCTTC.